Detailed here is one T cell receptor (beta chain). Its antigen is unknown. Per-base quality was not reported, and no clone a single base away is much larger than it. The data stem from a study of blood T cell repertoires in COVID-19 (dated by TCRdb to the early 2020s). The study in broad terms: Collaborator samples came from the United States, Italy and Spain and covered acute and convalescent phases of COVID-19. The repertoires were released in a freely available public database intended as a resource for research on the immune response to SARS-CoV-2. Where available, HLA class I and class II types were obtained from metadata supplied by the sample provider rather than from assay-based typing. The samples were drawn from the first 160 participants of the ongoing ImmuneRACE study and from over a thousand subjects provided by 6 global collaborators. Subjects who had been exposed to COVID-19, were actively infected with it, or had recovered from it provided the deeply sampled blood TCRbeta repertoires that made up the dataset. Nearly every sample came with metadata listing a de-identified subject ID, COVID-19 status, age in years and sex. The material from the prospective study consisted of cDNA or gDNA derived from T cells, B-cell-depleted T cells, or PBMCs. The paper's findings and limits, for the study overall: How much clinical and demographic metadata was included differed by source and by participant, and the metadata was provided uncurated.

Participants in the prospective study were enrolled through a virtual design, were aged about 18 to 90 years, and lived in approximately 24 United States geographic areas. Cohort assignment in the prospective study relied on participant-reported clinical history from a screening survey and a study questionnaire. A participant counted as exposed if, within 2 weeks of entering the study, that participant had been in contact with someone who had a PCR-confirmed or clinician-diagnosed COVID-19 case. In the prospective study, mobile phlebotomists collected whole blood, serum and a nasopharyngeal or oropharyngeal swab from each participant. Over an approximately 2-month period, participants in the prospective study had the option of providing additional blood draws and questionnaires. Prospective study blood samples were shipped either frozen or at room temperature before DNA extraction. V is cut by 8 bases and J by 4 bases, and the space between the germline ends is 15 bases. Taken from the germline V gene, the CDR1 and CDR2 loops are SNHLY and FYNNEI. Measured from the cysteine to the phenylalanine, the CDR3 is 14 residues long. Only the CDR3 DNA is retained, 42 bases long and in frame from the first base.

TCRbeta CDR3 regions were amplified from genomic DNA using the immunoSEQ Assay, a bias-controlled multiplex PCR. In the source study's methods: Nucleated cell counts per sample were estimated from amplification of reference gene primers within the assay. To quantify the absolute abundance of each unique TCRbeta CDR3 rearrangement, sequence reads were collapsed and filtered. Productive Simpson clonality was computed per sample as the square root of Simpson's diversity index over productive rearrangements. Held by TCRdb, this immuneACCESS table contains in-frame sequences only and omits some clones. Under half of the omission traces to an unresolved V gene where checked; the cause of the rest is unknown. That table supplies the V and J calls and clone size; D and trimming were determined from the DNA. The table for this sample lists a few hundred thousand clones; nearly 90% of them were counted only once. The ten largest clonotypes hold less than 3.5% of the sample.

This receptor was identified in a woman aged 50 to 65 who had been exposed to COVID-19. The sample was PBMCs or T cells enriched from blood (not recorded which). The chain was built from TRBV2 and TRBJ1-3, with the D gene not clear enough to name. The CDR3 protein is CASLGDFGGNTIYF. In nucleotides, the sequence is TGTGCCAGCCTCGGGGATTTTGGCGGAAACACCATATATTTT.